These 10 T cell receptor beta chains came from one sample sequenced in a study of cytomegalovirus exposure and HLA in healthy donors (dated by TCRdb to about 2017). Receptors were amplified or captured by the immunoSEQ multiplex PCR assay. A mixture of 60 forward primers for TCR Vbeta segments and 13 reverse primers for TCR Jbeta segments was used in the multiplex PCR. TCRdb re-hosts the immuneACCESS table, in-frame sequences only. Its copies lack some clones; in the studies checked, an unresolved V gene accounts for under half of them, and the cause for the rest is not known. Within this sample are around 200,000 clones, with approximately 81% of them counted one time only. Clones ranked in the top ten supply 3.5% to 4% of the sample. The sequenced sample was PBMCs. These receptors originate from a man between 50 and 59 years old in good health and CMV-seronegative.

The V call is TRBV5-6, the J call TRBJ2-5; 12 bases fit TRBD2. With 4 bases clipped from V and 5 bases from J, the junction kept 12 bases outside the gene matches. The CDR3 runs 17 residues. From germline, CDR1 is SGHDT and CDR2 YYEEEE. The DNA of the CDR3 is TGTGCCAGCAGCACCGGTACTAGCGGGGGGCCCCATGAGACCCAGTACTTC. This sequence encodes CASSTGTSGGPHETQYF.

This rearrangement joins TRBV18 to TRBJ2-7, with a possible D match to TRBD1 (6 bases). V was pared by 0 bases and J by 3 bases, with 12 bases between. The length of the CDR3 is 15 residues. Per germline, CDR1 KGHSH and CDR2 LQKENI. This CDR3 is CASSPPGTIFYEQYF. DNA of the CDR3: TGTGCCAGCTCACCACCCGGGACAATTTTCTACGAGCAGTACTTC.

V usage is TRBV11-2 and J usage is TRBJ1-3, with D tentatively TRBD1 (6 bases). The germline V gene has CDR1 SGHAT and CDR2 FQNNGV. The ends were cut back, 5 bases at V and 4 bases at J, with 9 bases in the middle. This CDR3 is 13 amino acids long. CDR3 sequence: CASSPGVGNTIYF. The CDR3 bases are TGTGCCAGCAGCCCAGGGGTCGGAAACACCATATATTTT.

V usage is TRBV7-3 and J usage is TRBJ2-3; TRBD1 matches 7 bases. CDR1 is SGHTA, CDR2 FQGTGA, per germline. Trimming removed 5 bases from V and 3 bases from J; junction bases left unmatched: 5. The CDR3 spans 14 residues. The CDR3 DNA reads TGTGCCAGCAGCAAGGGGGCTGGGACAGATACGCAGTATTTT. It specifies CASSKGAGTDTQYF.

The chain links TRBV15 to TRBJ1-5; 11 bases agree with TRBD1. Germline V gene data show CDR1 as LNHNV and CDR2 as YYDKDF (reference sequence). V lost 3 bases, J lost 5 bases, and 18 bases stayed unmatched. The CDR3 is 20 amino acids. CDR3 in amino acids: CATSSSTGTGGRVGDQPQHF. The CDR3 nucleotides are TGTGCCACCAGCAGTTCCACCGGGACAGGGGGGAGGGTAGGAGATCAGCCCCAGCATTTT.

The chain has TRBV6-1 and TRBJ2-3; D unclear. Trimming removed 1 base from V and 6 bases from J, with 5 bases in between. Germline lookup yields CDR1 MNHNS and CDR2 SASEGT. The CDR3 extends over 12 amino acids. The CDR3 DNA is TGTGCCAGCAGTGAAGACTGGGATACGCAGTATTTT. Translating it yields CASSEDWDTQYF.

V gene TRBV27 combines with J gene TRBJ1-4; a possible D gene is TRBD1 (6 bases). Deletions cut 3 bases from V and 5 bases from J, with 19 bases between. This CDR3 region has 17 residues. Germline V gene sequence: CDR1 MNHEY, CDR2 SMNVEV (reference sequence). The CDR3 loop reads CASSLTPTTGRNEKLFF. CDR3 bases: TGTGCCAGCAGTTTGACCCCTACCACAGGGCGGAATGAAAAACTGTTTTTT.

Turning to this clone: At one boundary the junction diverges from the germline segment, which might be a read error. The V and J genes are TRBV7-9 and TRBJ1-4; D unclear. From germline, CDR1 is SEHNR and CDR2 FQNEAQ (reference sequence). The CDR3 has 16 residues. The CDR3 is CSSSLARYRFNEKLFF. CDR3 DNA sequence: TGTTCCAGCAGCTTAGCGCGATACAGATTCAATGAAAAACTGTTTTTT.

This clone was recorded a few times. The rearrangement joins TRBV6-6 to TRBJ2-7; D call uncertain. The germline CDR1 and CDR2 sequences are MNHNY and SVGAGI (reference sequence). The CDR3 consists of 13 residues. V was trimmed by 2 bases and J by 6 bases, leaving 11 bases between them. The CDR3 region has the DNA TGTGCCAGCAGTTACAACTGGGCCTCCGAGCAGTACTTC. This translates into CASSYNWASEQYF.

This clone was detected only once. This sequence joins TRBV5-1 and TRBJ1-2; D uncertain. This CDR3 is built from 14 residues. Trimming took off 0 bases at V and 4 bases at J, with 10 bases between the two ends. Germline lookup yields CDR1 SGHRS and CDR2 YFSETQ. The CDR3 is CASSLAAGAYGYTF. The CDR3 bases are TGCGCCAGCAGCTTGGCGGCGGGAGCCTATGGCTACACCTTC. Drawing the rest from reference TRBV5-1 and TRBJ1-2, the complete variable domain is KAGVTQTPRYLIKTRGQQVTLSCSPISGHRSVSWYQQTPGQGLQFLFEYFSETQRNKGNFPGRFSGRQFSNSRSEMNVSTLELGDSALYLCASSLAAGAYGYTFGSGTRLTVV.